This entry lists 4 T cell receptor beta chains sequenced from one sample in a study of cytomegalovirus exposure and HLA in healthy donors. Primers: 60 Vbeta forward and 13 Jbeta reverse. Profiling relied on immunoSEQ multiplex PCR, and the TCRdb table lists in-frame clones only, not all of them. The sample yields about 89,000 clones, under 80% seen once. Sequencing input: PBMCs. All receptors come from a male donor in good health and CMV-seronegative.

V gene TRBV5-1 combines with J gene TRBJ2-1, with 10 bases lining up with TRBD2. The CDR3 contains 15 residues. Losses at the gene ends were 4 bases for V and 6 bases for J; bases not matched to a gene: 7. Germline CDR1 reads SGHRS; CDR2 reads YFSETQ. The CDR3 DNA reads as TGCGCCAGCAGCCCGAGCGGGAGGGCCTCCAATGAGCAGTTCTTC. Encoded protein: CASSPSGRASNEQFF.

This CDR3 is CASSLGLTGGNTEAFF. The CDR3 coding sequence is TGTGCCAGCAGCCTAGGCCTAACAGGGGGCAACACTGAAGCTTTCTTT. The chain has TRBV5-4 and TRBJ1-1; 9 nucleotides match TRBD1. V gave up 4 bases and J gave up 2 bases; unmatched junction bases: 9. Per the germline V gene, CDR1 is SGHNT and CDR2 is YYREEE (reference sequence). The CDR3 runs to 16 residues.

This clone was counted a single time. The chain uses TRBV5-1 and TRBJ2-2; possibly TRBD2 for D (6 bases). Germline CDR1 reads SGHRS; CDR2 reads YFSETQ. Between the trimmed V and J ends, which lost 1 base and 7 bases, there was a span of 11 bases. This CDR3 region has 14 residues. CDR3 DNA sequence: TGCGCCAGCAGCTTGAGGCCGGGGGACGGGGAGCTGTTTTTT. Amino acids: CASSLRPGDGELFF.

This chain links TRBV6-5 with TRBJ2-6; perhaps TRBD2 as D (5 bases). The CDR3 has 16 amino acids. V was cut by 2 bases and J by 2 bases, with 10 bases left in between. Per germline, CDR1 MNHEY and CDR2 SVGAGI. CDR3 amino acids: CASSYRWGAGANVLTF. The CDR3, as DNA: TGTGCCAGCAGTTACCGCTGGGGAGCTGGGGCCAACGTCCTGACTTTC.